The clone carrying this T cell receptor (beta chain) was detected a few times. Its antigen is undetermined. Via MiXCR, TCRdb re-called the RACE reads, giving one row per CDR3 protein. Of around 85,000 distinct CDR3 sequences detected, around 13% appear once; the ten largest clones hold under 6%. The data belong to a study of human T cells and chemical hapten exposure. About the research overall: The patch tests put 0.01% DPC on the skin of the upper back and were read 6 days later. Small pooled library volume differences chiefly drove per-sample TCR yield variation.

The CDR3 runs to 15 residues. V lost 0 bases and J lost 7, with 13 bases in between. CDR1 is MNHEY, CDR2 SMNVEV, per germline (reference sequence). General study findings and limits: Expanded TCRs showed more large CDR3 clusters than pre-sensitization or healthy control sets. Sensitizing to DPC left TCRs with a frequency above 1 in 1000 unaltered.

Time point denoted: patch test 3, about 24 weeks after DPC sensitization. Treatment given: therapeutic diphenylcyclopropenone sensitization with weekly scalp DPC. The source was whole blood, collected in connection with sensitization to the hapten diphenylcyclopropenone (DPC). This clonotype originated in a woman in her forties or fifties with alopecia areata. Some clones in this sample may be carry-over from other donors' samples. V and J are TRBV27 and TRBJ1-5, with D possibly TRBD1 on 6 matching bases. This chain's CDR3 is CASSLSRRGAQPQHF. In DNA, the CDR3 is TGTGCCAGCAGTTTATCCCGCAGGGGCGCACAGCCCCAGCATTTT.